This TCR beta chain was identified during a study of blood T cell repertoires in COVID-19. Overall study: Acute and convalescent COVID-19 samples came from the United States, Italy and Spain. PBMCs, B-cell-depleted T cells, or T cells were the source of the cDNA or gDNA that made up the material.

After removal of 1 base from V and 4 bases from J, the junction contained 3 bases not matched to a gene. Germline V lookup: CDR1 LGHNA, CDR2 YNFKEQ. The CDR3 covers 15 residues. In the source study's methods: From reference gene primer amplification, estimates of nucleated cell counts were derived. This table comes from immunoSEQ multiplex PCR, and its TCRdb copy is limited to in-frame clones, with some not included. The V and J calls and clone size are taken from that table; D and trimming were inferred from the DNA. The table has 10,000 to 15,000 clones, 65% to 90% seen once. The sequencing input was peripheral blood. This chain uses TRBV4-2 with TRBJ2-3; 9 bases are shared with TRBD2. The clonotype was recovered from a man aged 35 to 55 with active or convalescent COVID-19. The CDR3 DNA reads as TGTGCCAGCAGCCAAGGGCGGGGGGGACCAGATACGCAGTATTTT. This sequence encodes CASSQGRGGPDTQYF.